This TCR beta chain was obtained from a study of T cells in narcolepsy. For the study at large: Patients with NT1 or NT2 and healthy control donors were enrolled.

Sequenced by immunoSEQ multiplex PCR; TCRdb stores in-frame clones only, minus some. In the table there are 25,000 to 35,000 clones, more than 70% of which are singletons. Study-wide results and limits: Healthy controls reportedly lacked the autoreactive clonotypes serially found in patients' blood. Autoreactive HCRT-specific and TRIB2-specific clonotypes were marked in same-patient CSF-versus-blood CD4+ comparisons.

The germline V and J ends were trimmed by 6 bases and 0 bases, with 9 bases remaining between them. Germline CDR1 SNHLY, CDR2 FYNNEI. This CDR3 has 13 amino acids. As concerns this clone: Its matching antigen is unknown.

The chain joins TRBV2 to TRBJ2-7, with D unresolved. The sample was CD45RA- memory CD4+ T cells from PBMCs. The TCR comes from a human donor with narcolepsy. The CDR3 protein is CASRVVSSYEQYF. The CDR3, as DNA: TGTGCCAGCAGGGTGGTTAGCTCCTACGAGCAGTACTTC.